This T cell receptor beta chain was captured in a study of blood T cell repertoires in COVID-19. Overall study: Sample material is recorded as cDNA or gDNA derived from T cells, B-cell-depleted T cells, or PBMCs.

Source study methods: Amplified reference gene primers provided the basis for estimating nucleated cell counts. The method was immunoSEQ multiplex PCR; TCRdb's version includes in-frame clones alone and lacks a portion of them. V and J calls and clone size are given by that table; D and trimming were obtained from the DNA. Seen here are 220,000 or so clones, 80% to 85% observed once, and the top ten hold around 8%. Those enrolled in Seattle joined during active infection and were followed longitudinally afterward. The sequence came from a woman aged 80 or over with COVID-19, enrolled during active disease. The sequencing input was peripheral blood.

The CDR3 DNA sequence: TGTGCCAGCAGTTCCCGGGGGGGCTACGAGCAGTACTTC. Protein sequence: CASSSRGGYEQYF. This chain links TRBV6-5 with TRBJ2-7; 8 positions agree with TRBD2. Germline loops: CDR1 MNHEY, CDR2 SVGAGI. Trimming took 4 bases from V and 3 from J; bases not matched to a gene: 2. CDR3 length: 13 amino acids.